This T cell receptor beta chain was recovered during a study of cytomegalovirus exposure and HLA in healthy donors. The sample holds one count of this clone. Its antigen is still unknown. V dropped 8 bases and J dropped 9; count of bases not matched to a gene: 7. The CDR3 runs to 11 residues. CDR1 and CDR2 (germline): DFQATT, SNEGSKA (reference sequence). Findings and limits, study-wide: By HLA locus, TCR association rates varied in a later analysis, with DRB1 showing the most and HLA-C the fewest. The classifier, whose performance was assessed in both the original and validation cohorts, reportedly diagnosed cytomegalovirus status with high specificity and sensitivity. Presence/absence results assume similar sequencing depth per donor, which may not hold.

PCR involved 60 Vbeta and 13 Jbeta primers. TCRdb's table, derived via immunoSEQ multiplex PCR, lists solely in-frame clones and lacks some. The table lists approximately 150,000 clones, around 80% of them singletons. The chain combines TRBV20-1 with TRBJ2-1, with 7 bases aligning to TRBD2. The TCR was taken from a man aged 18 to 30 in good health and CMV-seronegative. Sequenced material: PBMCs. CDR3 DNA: TGCAGTTCGAACCGGGAGGTTGAGCAGTTCTTC. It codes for CSSNREVEQFF.